This T cell receptor beta chain was documented in a study of control samples from healthy donors and cancer patients. This CDR3 is 15 amino acids long. Germline V gene data show CDR1 as SGHRS and CDR2 as YFSETQ. V was pared by 4 bases and J by 6 bases, with 17 bases between. The repertoire was sequenced with immunoSEQ multiplex PCR; TCRdb's copy has only in-frame clones and lacks some. Of about 130,000 clones listed, roughly nine tenths are singletons. The sample was blood. The chain combines TRBV5-1 with TRBJ1-5; D possibly corresponds to TRBD1 (5 bases). The TCR comes from a man in his late teens or twenties in good health. The CDR3 loop reads CASSPSGTTGQPQHF. In DNA form, the CDR3 reads TGCGCCAGCAGCCCGTCAGGGACGACGGGTCAGCCCCAGCATTTT.